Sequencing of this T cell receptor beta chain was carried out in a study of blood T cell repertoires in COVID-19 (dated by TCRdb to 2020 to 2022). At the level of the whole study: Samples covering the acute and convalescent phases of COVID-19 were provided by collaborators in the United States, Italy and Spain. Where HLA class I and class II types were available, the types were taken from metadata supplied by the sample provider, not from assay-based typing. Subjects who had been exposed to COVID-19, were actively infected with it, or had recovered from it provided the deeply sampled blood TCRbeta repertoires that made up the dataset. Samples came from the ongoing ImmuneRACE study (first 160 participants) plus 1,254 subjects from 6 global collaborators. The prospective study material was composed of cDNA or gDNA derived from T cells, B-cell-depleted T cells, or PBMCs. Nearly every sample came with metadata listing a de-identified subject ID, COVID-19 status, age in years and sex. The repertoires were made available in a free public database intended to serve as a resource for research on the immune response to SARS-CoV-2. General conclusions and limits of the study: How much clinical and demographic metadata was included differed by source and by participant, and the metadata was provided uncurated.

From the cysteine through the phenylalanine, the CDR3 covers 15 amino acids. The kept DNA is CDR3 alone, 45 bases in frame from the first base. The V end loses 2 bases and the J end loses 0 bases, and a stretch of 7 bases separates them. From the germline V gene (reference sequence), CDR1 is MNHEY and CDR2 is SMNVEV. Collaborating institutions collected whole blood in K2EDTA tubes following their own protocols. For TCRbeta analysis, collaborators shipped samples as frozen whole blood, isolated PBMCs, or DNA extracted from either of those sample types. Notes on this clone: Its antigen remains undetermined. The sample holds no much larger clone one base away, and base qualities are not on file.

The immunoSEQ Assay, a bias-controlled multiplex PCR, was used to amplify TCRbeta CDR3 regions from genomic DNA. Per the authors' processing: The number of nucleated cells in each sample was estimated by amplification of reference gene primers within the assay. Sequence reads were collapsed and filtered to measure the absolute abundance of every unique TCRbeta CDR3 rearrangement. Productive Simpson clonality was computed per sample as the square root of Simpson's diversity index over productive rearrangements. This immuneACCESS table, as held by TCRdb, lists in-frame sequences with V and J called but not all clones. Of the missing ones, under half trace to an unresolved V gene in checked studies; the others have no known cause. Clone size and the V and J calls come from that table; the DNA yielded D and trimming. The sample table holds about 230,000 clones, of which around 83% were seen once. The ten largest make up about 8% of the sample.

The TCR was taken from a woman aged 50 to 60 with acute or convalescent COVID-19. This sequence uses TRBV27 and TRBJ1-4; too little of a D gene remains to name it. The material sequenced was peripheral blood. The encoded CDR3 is CASSLVRATNEKLFF. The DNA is TGTGCCAGCAGTTTAGTCCGAGCAACTAATGAAAAACTGTTTTTT.